The 32 T cell receptor beta chains below come from one sample, sequenced in a study of shared clonotypes between healthy human individuals. Terminally differentiated effector memory CD45RA+ cells were excluded from the naive CD8 cells, which were CD45RO-negative and positively selected for CCR7. TCRdb keeps only in-frame clones here, not all; method: immunoSEQ multiplex PCR. The top ten clones hold 1% to 1.3% of a sample with around 2,000,000 clones, roughly 94% of them seen once. Sequencing was done on a sample of naive CD8+ T cells sorted from blood. These receptors all stem from a man aged 18 to 35 in good health.

The gene calls are TRBV10-3 and TRBJ2-1; D might be TRBD1 or TRBD2, each matching 5 bases. V lost 7 bases, J lost 9 bases, and 16 bases lay in between. This CDR3 has 13 residues. The germline V gene encodes CDR1 ENHRY and CDR2 SYGVKD. This chain's CDR3 is CAINPWEQGEQFF. The CDR3 region has the DNA TGTGCCATCAATCCTTGGGAGCAGGGTGAGCAGTTCTTC.

The J gene is TRBJ1-5, the V gene TRBV27; D remains unclear. Between the trimmed V and J ends, which lost 3 bases and 3 bases, there was a span of 6 bases. The germline gives CDR1 MNHEY, CDR2 SMNVEV (reference sequence). The CDR3 runs 13 residues. For the CDR3, the DNA is TGTGCCAGCAGTTTTGGTGCCAATCAGCCCCAGCATTTT. Translating gives CASSFGANQPQHF.

On this clone: Other DNA sequences from this sample encode an identical CDR3 as well. The V and J genes are TRBV6-5 and TRBJ1-1; D unclear. Trimming shortened V by 4 bases and J by 2 bases, and 8 bases separated the two germline ends. CDR3 length equals 13 residues. Germline-derived CDR1 and CDR2 are MNHEY and SVGAGI. The CDR3 sequence: CASSSTANTEAFF. The DNA of the CDR3 is TGTGCCAGCAGTTCCACGGCAAACACTGAAGCTTTCTTT.

The chain links TRBV7-9 to TRBJ1-2; 9 positions agree with TRBD1. The CDR3 spans 13 residues. Germline assignment: CDR1 SEHNR and CDR2 FQNEAQ (reference sequence). With 6 bases clipped from V and 8 bases from J, the junction kept 7 bases outside the gene matches. The CDR3 loop is CASRTGQGHGYTF. CDR3 coding DNA: TGTGCCAGCAGGACGGGACAGGGCCACGGCTACACCTTC.

This chain links TRBV6-5 with TRBJ2-1; 11 bases agree with TRBD2. V was pared by 0 bases and J by 7 bases, with 5 bases of the junction left unmatched. This CDR3 contains 16 residues. Per the germline V gene, CDR1 is MNHEY and CDR2 is SVGAGI. The CDR3: CASSYSIAGGPNEQFF. CDR3 coding DNA: TGTGCCAGCAGTTACTCGATAGCGGGAGGGCCGAATGAGCAGTTCTTC.

This clone showed up just once. V is TRBV9 and J is TRBJ2-2; perhaps TRBD2 as D (6 bases). CDR1 is SGDLS, CDR2 YYNGEE, per germline. This CDR3 comprises 15 residues. Trimming took 0 bases from V and 6 from J, leaving 12 bases between them. This CDR3 reads CASSVVDGSSGELFF. The CDR3 DNA reads as TGTGCCAGCAGCGTAGTTGACGGGAGTTCCGGGGAGCTGTTTTTT. The variable domain in full, with the rest retrieved from reference TRBV9 and TRBJ2-2, is DSGVTQTPKHLITATGQRVTLRCSPRSGDLSVYWYQQSLDQGLQFLIQYYNGEERAKGNILERFSAQQFPDLHSELNLSSLELGDSALYFCASSVVDGSSGELFFGEGSRLTVL.

The chain combines TRBV11-2 with TRBJ2-2; no clear D gene. Trimming stripped 0 bases from V and 0 bases from J, with 14 bases between. The CDR3 sequence is 18 residues long. The germline V gene has CDR1 SGHAT and CDR2 FQNNGV. As DNA, the CDR3 is TGTGCCAGCAGCTTAGATCCTCACCCGATAGCGAACACCGGGGAGCTGTTTTTT. This translates into CASSLDPHPIANTGELFF.

The chain carries TRBV19 and TRBJ1-1; maybe TRBD1 (6 bases). The CDR3 is made up of 12 amino acids. Germline V CDR1 and CDR2: LNHDA, SQIVND (reference sequence). Trimming took 9 bases from V and 9 from J, leaving 17 bases between them. This CDR3 is CARGGVSVKAFF. CDR3 bases: TGTGCCAGAGGGGGGGTTTCGGTAAAAGCTTTCTTT.

The chain links TRBV19 to TRBJ1-2, with D hard to call. From germline, CDR1 is LNHDA and CDR2 SQIVND (reference sequence). V lost 3 bases and J 8 bases, leaving 13 bases between the germline ends. The CDR3 consists of 13 residues. Here the CDR3 DNA reads TGTGCCAGTAGTATGTCGGAGGTCTCAGGCTACACCTTC. Translation: CASSMSEVSGYTF.

The chain couples TRBV2 to TRBJ1-1, with D perhaps matching TRBD1 (6 bases). The CDR3 covers 13 residues. V was trimmed by 6 bases and J by 12 bases, leaving 20 bases between them. Germline lookup yields CDR1 SNHLY and CDR2 FYNNEI. CDR3 DNA sequence: TGTGCCAGCAGCGTCAGCGGACAGTTGGCCACTTTCTTT. It encodes CASSVSGQLATFF.

A few counts support this clone. The V call is TRBV19, the J call TRBJ1-4, with D possibly matching TRBD1 (5 bases). CDR1 and CDR2 from the germline V gene are LNHDA and SQIVND (reference sequence). This CDR3 has 16 residues. Trimming removed 5 bases from V and 0 bases from J, with 13 bases in between. CDR3 nucleotides: TGTGCCAGTAGTTTAAGACAGTGGTCAACTAATGAAAAACTGTTTTTT. Protein sequence: CASSLRQWSTNEKLFF.

In its sample, this clone was seen once. The chain has TRBV6-1 and TRBJ2-5; 8 nucleotides match TRBD2. The CDR3 is 18 amino acids. CDR1 is MNHNS, CDR2 SASEGT, per germline. The V gene end was trimmed by 2 bases and the J gene end by 3 bases; junction bases not matched to a gene: 14. Here the CDR3 reads CASSERDTGISGKETQYF. The CDR3 DNA reads as TGTGCCAGCAGTGAAAGGGATACAGGGATTAGCGGGAAAGAGACCCAGTACTTC.

The V gene is TRBV10-1, the J gene TRBJ2-7; the D gene is possibly TRBD1 (6 bases). The V end was cut by 5 bases, the J end by 2 bases, with 10 bases between. Germline assignment: CDR1 WNHNN and CDR2 SYGVQD (reference sequence). This CDR3 contains 13 residues. The CDR3 loop is CASSPRGPYEQYF. CDR3 sequence (DNA): TGCGCCAGCAGTCCCAGGGGTCCCTACGAGCAGTACTTC.

This clone is a singleton in its sample. The chain has TRBV25-1 and TRBJ1-1, with TRBD1 identical over 7 bases. This CDR3 is built from 16 residues. Unmatched junction bases numbered 14, after V lost 3 bases and J lost 7 bases. CDR1 is MGHDK and CDR2 is SYGVNS in the germline V gene. CDR3 bases: TGTGCCAGCAGTGATTTATCGGTGGTAAGACAGGGTGAAGCTTTCTTT. Encoded protein: CASSDLSVVRQGEAFF.

On this clone itself: The sample has other DNA sequences that encode this CDR3 too. The J gene is TRBJ2-7, the V gene TRBV11-2; 9 nucleotides agree with TRBD2. This CDR3 spans 15 amino acids. The V gene's germline CDR1 is SGHAT and CDR2 FQNNGV. J lost 3 bases, V lost 1 base, and 4 bases had no gene match. Here the CDR3 reads CASSLGLAGVYEQYF. The CDR3 DNA follows: TGTGCCAGCAGCTTAGGTTTAGCGGGAGTCTACGAGCAGTACTTC.

This sequence joins TRBV7-8 and TRBJ1-2; no clear D. V was trimmed by 1 base and J by 2 bases, leaving 11 bases between them. Germline CDR1 is SGHVS and CDR2 is FQNEAQ. This CDR3 is built from 15 residues. As DNA, the CDR3 is TGTGCCAGCAGCTTAGGACAACCTCAAAACTATGGCTACACCTTC. It encodes CASSLGQPQNYGYTF.

This clone has only one observation. This chain uses TRBV10-2 with TRBJ2-3; TRBD2 matches at 13 bases. CDR1 is WSHSY and CDR2 is SAAADI in the germline V gene. The CDR3 runs 19 residues. The ends lost 4 bases at V and 5 bases at J; junction bases unmatched: 15. CDR3 residues: CASSGGSALGLAGIDTQYF. CDR3 DNA: TGCGCCAGCAGTGGGGGGTCAGCACTGGGACTAGCGGGAATAGATACGCAGTATTTT.

The chain joins TRBV6-5 to TRBJ2-7; D not certain. Trimming stripped 5 bases from V and 1 base from J, with 15 bases between. Looked up from germline, CDR1 is MNHEY and CDR2 is SVGAGI. The CDR3 loop spans 15 amino acids. The CDR3 bases are TGTGCCAGCAGTCCTGAGGACGGGCCATCCTACGAGCAGTACTTC. Its protein product is CASSPEDGPSYEQYF.

The CDR3 DNA follows: TGCGCCAGCAGCCAAGATGGGACTTTCGTCAACACCGGGGAGCTGTTTTTT. Translating gives CASSQDGTFVNTGELFF. The V and J genes are TRBV4-3 and TRBJ2-2; TRBD2 is a possible D gene (6 bases). The CDR3 is 17 residues long. Germline CDR1 and CDR2: LGHNA and YSLEER. The V end was cut by 0 bases, the J end by 2 bases, with 13 bases between.

The V and J genes are TRBV27 and TRBJ1-4; unclear D gene. This CDR3 has 14 residues. Trimming left V 4 bases short and J 0 bases short, with 6 bases between. CDR1 is MNHEY and CDR2 is SMNVEV in the germline V gene (reference sequence). The CDR3 region has the DNA TGTGCCAGCAGTTCCCTTTCAACTAATGAAAAACTGTTTTTT. Encoded protein: CASSSLSTNEKLFF. The full variable domain, its missing parts supplied by reference TRBV27 and TRBJ1-4, is EAQVTQNPRYLITVTGKKLTVTCSQNMNHEYMSWYRQDPGLGLRQIYYSMNVEVTDKGDVPEGYKVSRKEKRNFPLILESPSPNQTSLYFCASSSLSTNEKLFFGSGTQLSVL.

V is TRBV2 and J is TRBJ2-3; TRBD2 matches 12 bases. The CDR3 spans 18 residues. CDR1 and CDR2 from the germline V gene are SNHLY and FYNNEI. The junction had 7 bases not matched to a gene; V was cut back by 1 base and J by 2 bases. The CDR3, as DNA: TGTGCCAGCAGTGAAGGAGGACTAGCGGGGACTCCCACAGATACGCAGTATTTT. It specifies CASSEGGLAGTPTDTQYF. Based on the CDR3 plus reference TRBV2 and TRBJ2-3, the full variable domain is EPEVTQTPSHQVTQMGQEVILRCVPISNHLYFYWYRQILGQKVEFLVSFYNNEISEKSEIFDDQFSVERPDGSNFTLKIRSTKLEDSAMYFCASSEGGLAGTPTDTQYFGPGTRLTVL.

The gene calls are TRBV5-4 and TRBJ1-6, with unresolved D. Trimming left V 2 bases short and J 0 bases short, with 18 bases between. The CDR3 has 19 amino acids. Germline V gives CDR1 SGHNT, CDR2 YYREEE (reference sequence). Here the CDR3 reads CASSFRVGVMSSYNSPLHF. The DNA of the CDR3 is TGTGCCAGCAGCTTTAGAGTCGGGGTAATGAGCTCCTATAATTCACCCCTCCACTTT.

This chain links TRBV28 with TRBJ1-6; no clear D. Germline-derived CDR1 and CDR2 are MDHEN and SYDVKM. Trimming pared 7 bases from V and 6 bases from J, leaving 16 bases between. This CDR3 comprises 15 residues. The CDR3: CASTLGPPGNSPLHF. CDR3 coding DNA: TGTGCCAGCACCTTAGGACCGCCGGGTAATTCACCCCTCCACTTT.

The chain has TRBV7-9 and TRBJ2-7; D possibly corresponds to TRBD2 (6 bases). Trimming took 3 bases from V and 3 from J, leaving 12 bases between them. The V gene's germline CDR1 is SEHNR and CDR2 FQNEAQ (reference sequence). CDR3 size: 14 residues. In nucleotides, the CDR3 is TGTGCCAGCAGCTTGCCGGGGGACCGCTACGAGCAGTACTTC. It encodes CASSLPGDRYEQYF.

The count of this clone is one. The V call is TRBV4-2, the J call TRBJ2-1, with 9 positions matching TRBD2. The V segment lost 4 bases and the J segment 5 bases; nucleotides outside the gene matches: 15. Looked up from germline, CDR1 is LGHNA and CDR2 is YNFKEQ. CDR3 length: 18 amino acids. This chain's CDR3 is CASSPNLFETSGNNEQFF. CDR3 coding DNA: TGTGCCAGCAGCCCTAACCTTTTTGAGACTAGCGGAAACAATGAGCAGTTCTTC.

V and J are TRBV30 and TRBJ2-3, with 14 bases matching TRBD2. The length of the CDR3 is 17 residues. The germline V gene has CDR1 GTSNPN and CDR2 SVGIG (reference sequence). With 5 bases clipped from V and 4 bases from J, the junction kept 11 bases outside the gene matches. In DNA, the CDR3 is TGTGCCTGGGGGACTAGCGGGAGCACCATTCGGGCAGATACGCAGTATTTT. It translates to CAWGTSGSTIRADTQYF. The variable domain in full, with the rest retrieved from reference TRBV30 and TRBJ2-3, is SQTIHQWPATLVQPVGSPLSLECTVEGTSNPNLYWYRQAAGRGLQLLFYSVGIGQISSEVPQNLSASRPQDRQFILSSKKLLLSDSGFYLCAWGTSGSTIRADTQYFGPGTRLTVL.

This clone came up once. This chain links TRBV7-2 with TRBJ2-7; D ambiguous. The germline V gene encodes CDR1 SGHTA and CDR2 FQGNSA. Deletions cut 1 base from V and 5 bases from J, with 18 bases between. This CDR3 is 16 amino acids long. The CDR3 spells CASSLVGRSTPDEQYF. The CDR3 DNA reads TGTGCCAGCAGCTTAGTAGGCAGGTCAACTCCGGACGAGCAGTACTTC. Supplemented by reference TRBV7-2 and TRBJ2-7, the full variable domain reads GAGVSQSPSNKVTEKGKDVELRCDPISGHTALYWYRQSLGQGLEFLIYFQGNSAPDKSGLPSDRFSAERTGGSVSTLTIQRTQQEDSAVYLCASSLVGRSTPDEQYFGPGTRLTVT.

The chain uses TRBV13 and TRBJ2-7; 7 nucleotides agree with TRBD2. The CDR3 sequence is 14 residues long. Germline V gene data show CDR1 as PRHDT and CDR2 as FYEKMQ (reference sequence). V trimming: 5 bases; J trimming: 7 bases; junction bases outside the gene matches: 11. CDR3 protein: CASSLSSSGFEQYF. As DNA, the CDR3 is TGTGCCAGCAGCCTCAGTAGTAGCGGGTTTGAGCAGTACTTC. Together with reference TRBV13 and TRBJ2-7, the CDR3 gives the full variable domain: AAGVIQSPRHLIKEKRETATLKCYPIPRHDTVYWYQQGPGQDPQFLISFYEKMQSDKGSIPDRFSAQQFSDYHSELNMSSLELGDSALYFCASSLSSSGFEQYFGPGTRLTVT.

V gene TRBV5-6 combines with J gene TRBJ1-4; possible D gene TRBD1, 5 bases. The length of the CDR3 is 15 residues. V was cut by 4 bases and J by 5 bases, with 15 bases left in between. Looked up from germline, CDR1 is SGHDT and CDR2 is YYEEEE. The CDR3 bases are TGTGCCAGCAGCCGCGAGGGCGCAGGGAATGAAAAACTGTTTTTT. Its translation: CASSREGAGNEKLFF.

This chain uses TRBV9 with TRBJ2-7; possibly TRBD1 or TRBD2 for D (5 bases each). Germline lookup yields CDR1 SGDLS and CDR2 YYNGEE. V was pared by 0 bases and J by 2 bases, with 15 bases between. CDR3 length: 16 residues. The CDR3 spells CASSVGGAEVTYEQYF. The CDR3 DNA reads as TGTGCCAGCAGCGTAGGAGGGGCGGAGGTTACCTACGAGCAGTACTTC.

The V and J genes are TRBV5-6 and TRBJ2-7; 10 bases are shared with TRBD1. The CDR3 has 15 residues. Germline V gene lookup returns CDR1 SGHDT and CDR2 YYEEEE. V shed 0 bases and J 4 bases; nucleotides not matched to a gene: 4. DNA of the CDR3: TGTGCCAGCAGCTTGGCGGGACAGGGGTTTTACGAGCAGTACTTC. The encoded protein is CASSLAGQGFYEQYF.

This chain uses TRBV5-4 with TRBJ2-7; a possible D gene is TRBD2 (6 bases). The CDR3 is 16 residues long. The V gene lost 3 bases and the J gene lost 3 bases, with 19 bases spanning the gap. Germline V gene lookup returns CDR1 SGHNT and CDR2 YYREEE (reference sequence). Written as DNA, the CDR3 is TGTGCCAGCAGCTCGGACCAGGGACTTCTATACTACGAGCAGTACTTC. Amino acid sequence: CASSSDQGLLYYEQYF.